This entry lists 3 T cell receptor beta chains sequenced from one sample in a study of Ad26.COV2.S vaccination and SARS-CoV-2 variants. Data came from immunoSEQ multiplex PCR; TCRdb stores just in-frame clones and leaves some out. This sample carries some 340,000 clones, about 82% of them seen once, and the ten largest clones take 1.9%. Treatment meaning: roughly 20 received Ad26.COV2.S at low or high dose, single or two shots; 5 received placebo; per-sample allocation not given. Day 63 following the first vaccine or placebo injection was when the samples were taken. Material: peripheral blood, obtained in a trial of Ad26.COV2.S vaccine versus placebo. The receptors come from a person aged 18-60 years who received the Ad26.COV2.S COVID-19 vaccine or a placebo.

The J gene is TRBJ1-2, the V gene TRBV4-3; D call uncertain. This CDR3 comprises 14 residues. Germline CDR1 and CDR2: LGHNA and YSLEER. The V end was cut by 3 bases, the J end by 0 bases, with 8 bases between. In DNA, the CDR3 is TGCGCCAGCAGCCAGATATCAGCTAACTATGGCTACACCTTC. This sequence encodes CASSQISANYGYTF.

The V and J genes are TRBV6-5 and TRBJ1-2, with 10 positions matching TRBD1. With 3 bases clipped from V and 4 bases from J, the junction kept 8 bases outside the gene matches. CDR3 length: 16 amino acids. CDR1 is MNHEY, CDR2 SVGAGI, per germline. The CDR3 bases are TGTGCCAGCAGTTATGGCCGTCGGGACAGGGGCTATGGCTACACCTTC. This encodes CASSYGRRDRGYGYTF.

CDR3 residues: CASSQDERGPYTDTQYF. CDR3 sequence (DNA): TGTGCCAGCAGCCAAGACGAGCGGGGGCCATACACAGATACGCAGTATTTT. This chain uses TRBV3-1 (or the pseudogene TRBV3-2) with TRBJ2-3; 8 nucleotides line up with TRBD2. The germline CDR1 and CDR2 sequences are LGHDT and YNNKEL (reference sequence). The J segment lost 2 bases and the V segment lost 0 bases, leaving 7 bases of the junction unmatched. The CDR3 has 17 amino acids.